This TCR beta chain was sequenced for a study of cytomegalovirus exposure and HLA in healthy donors. Study overall: The Caucasian-associated ancestry cluster contained approximately 81% of the approximately 400 genotyped donors.

The sample holds a few counts of this clone. Its antigen is as yet unknown. The primer mix had 60 Vbeta and 13 Jbeta primers. Clones were sequenced by immunoSEQ multiplex PCR, and TCRdb holds only the in-frame ones, with some missing. The table includes 88,000 or so clones, over 60% detected once. Germline CDR1 MDHEN, CDR2 SYDVKM. V lost 3 bases to trimming and J lost 6 bases, with 25 bases between them. This CDR3 has 18 residues. The study, taken as a whole, reports: High specificity and sensitivity for cytomegalovirus status were reported for the classifier. Across all donors, roughly uniform sequencing depth was an assumption of the presence/absence analyses. A few CMV-associated chains were confirmed in vitro to be specific for CMV antigens.

Sequenced material: PBMCs. V is TRBV28 and J is TRBJ2-3, with a weak D call TRBD2 (6 bases). This receptor was obtained from a male donor in good health and CMV-seropositive. CDR3 residues: CASSFPTRLLLGRDTQYF. In DNA, the CDR3 is TGTGCCAGCAGTTTCCCGACTAGACTATTATTGGGGCGGGATACGCAGTATTTT.